This TCR beta chain was captured in a study of metastatic and nonmetastatic thyroid tumors. This clone was detected ten times or more. With MiXCR, TCRdb called clones anew from the PCR reads. The sample has 25,000 to 30,000 clones, around 15% seen once. Every patient was untreated before thyroid surgery. This CDR3 comprises 11 residues. Looked up from germline, CDR1 is MRHNA and CDR2 is SNTAGT. The V and J ends lost 2 bases and 4 bases respectively, with 3 bases between them. The receptor was isolated from a male donor with papillary thyroid cancer or a benign thyroid nodule (not recorded which). Some clones in this sample may be carry-over from other donors' samples. This chain connects TRBV6-4 to TRBJ2-7; D is unresolved. The sequenced sample consisted of blood. The CDR3 spells CASSDGYEQYF. The CDR3 DNA reads TGTGCCAGCAGTGACGGGTACGAGCAGTACTTC.